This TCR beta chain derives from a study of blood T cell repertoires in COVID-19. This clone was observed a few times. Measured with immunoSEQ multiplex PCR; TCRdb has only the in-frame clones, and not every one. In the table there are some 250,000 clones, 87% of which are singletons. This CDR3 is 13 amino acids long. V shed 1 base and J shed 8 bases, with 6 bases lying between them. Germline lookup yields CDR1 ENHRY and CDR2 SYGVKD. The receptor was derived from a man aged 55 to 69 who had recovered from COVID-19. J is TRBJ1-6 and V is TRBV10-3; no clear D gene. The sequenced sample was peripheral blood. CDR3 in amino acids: CAISEYRDSPLHF. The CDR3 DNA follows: TGTGCCATCAGTGAGTACCGGGATTCACCCCTCCACTTT.